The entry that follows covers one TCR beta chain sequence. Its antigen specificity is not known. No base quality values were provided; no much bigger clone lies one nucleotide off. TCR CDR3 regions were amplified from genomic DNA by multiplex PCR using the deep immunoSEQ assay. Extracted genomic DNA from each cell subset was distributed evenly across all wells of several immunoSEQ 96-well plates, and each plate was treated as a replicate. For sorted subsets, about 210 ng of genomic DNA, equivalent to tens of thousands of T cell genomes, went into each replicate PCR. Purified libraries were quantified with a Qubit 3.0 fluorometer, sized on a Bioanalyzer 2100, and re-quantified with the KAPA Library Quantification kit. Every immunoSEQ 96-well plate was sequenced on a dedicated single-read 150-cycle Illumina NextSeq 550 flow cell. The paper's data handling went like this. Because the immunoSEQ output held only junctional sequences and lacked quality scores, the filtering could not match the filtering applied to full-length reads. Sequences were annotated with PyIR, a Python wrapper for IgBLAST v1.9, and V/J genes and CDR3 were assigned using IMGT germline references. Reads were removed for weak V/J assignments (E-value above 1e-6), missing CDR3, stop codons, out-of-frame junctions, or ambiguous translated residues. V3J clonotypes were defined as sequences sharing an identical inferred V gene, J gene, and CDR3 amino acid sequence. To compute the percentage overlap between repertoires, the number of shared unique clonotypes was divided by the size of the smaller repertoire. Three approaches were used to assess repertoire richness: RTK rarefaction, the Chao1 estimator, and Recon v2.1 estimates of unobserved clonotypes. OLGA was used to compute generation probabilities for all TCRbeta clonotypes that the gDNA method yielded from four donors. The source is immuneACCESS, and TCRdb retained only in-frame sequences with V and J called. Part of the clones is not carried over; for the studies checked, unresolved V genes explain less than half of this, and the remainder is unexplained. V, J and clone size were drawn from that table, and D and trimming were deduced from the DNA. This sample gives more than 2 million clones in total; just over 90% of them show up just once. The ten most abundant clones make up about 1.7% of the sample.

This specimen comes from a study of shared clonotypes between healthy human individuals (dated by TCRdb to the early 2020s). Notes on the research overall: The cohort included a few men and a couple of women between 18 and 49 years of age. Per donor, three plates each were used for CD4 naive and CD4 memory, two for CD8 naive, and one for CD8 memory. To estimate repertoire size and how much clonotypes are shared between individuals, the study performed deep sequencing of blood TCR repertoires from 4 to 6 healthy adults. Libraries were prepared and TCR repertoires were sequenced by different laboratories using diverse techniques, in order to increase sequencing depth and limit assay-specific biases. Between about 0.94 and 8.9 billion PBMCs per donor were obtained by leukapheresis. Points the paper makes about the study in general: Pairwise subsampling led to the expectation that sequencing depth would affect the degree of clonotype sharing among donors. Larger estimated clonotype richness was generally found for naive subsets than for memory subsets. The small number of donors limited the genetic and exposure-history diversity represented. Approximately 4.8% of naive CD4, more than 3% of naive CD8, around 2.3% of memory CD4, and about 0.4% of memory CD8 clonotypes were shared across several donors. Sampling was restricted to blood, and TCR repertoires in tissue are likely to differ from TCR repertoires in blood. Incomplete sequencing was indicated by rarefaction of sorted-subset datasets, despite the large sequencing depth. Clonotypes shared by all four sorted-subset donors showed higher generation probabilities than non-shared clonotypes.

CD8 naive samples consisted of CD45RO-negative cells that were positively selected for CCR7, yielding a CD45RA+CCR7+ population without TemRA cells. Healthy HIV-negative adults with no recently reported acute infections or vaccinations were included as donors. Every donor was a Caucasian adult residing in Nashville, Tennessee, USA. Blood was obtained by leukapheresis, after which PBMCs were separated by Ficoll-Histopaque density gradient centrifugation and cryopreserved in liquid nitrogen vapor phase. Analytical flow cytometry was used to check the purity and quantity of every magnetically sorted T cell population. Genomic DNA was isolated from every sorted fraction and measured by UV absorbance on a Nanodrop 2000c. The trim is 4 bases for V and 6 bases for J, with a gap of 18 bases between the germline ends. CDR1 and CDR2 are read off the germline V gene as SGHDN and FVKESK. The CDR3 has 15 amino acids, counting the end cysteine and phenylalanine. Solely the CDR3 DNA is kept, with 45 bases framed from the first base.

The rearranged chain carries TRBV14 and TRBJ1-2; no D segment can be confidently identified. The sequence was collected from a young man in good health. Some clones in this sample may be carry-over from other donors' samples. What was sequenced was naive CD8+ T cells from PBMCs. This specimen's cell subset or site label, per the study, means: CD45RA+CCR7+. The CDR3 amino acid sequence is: CASSLLPRGVDGYTF. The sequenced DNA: TGTGCCAGCAGCCTCCTCCCTCGCGGGGTAGATGGCTACACCTTC.